This entry lists 30 T cell receptor beta chains sequenced from one sample in a study of cytomegalovirus exposure and HLA in healthy donors. The PCR employed 60 Vbeta primers together with 13 Jbeta primers. The method was immunoSEQ multiplex PCR; TCRdb's version includes in-frame clones alone and lacks a portion of them. This sample carries 150,000 to 200,000 clones, about three quarters of them seen once, and the ten largest clones take approximately 0.99%. Sequencing was performed on PBMCs. The receptors here all came from a woman in her thirties or forties in good health and CMV-seronegative.

V and J are TRBV29-1 and TRBJ1-4; TRBD1 matches at 10 bases. The germline CDR1 and CDR2 sequences are SQVTM and ANQGSEA. The ends lost 4 bases at V and 6 bases at J; junction bases unmatched: 5. The CDR3 has 14 amino acids. For the CDR3, the DNA is TGCAGCGTTGGAGGGGGGACAGGGGATGAAAAACTGTTTTTT. Translating gives CSVGGGTGDEKLFF.

CDR3 sequence reads: CASSQGTTAGTQYF. The CDR3 DNA follows: TGTGCCAGCAGCCAAGGGACTACCGCGGGGACCCAGTACTTC. V gene TRBV2 combines with J gene TRBJ2-5; 7 nucleotides agree with TRBD2. The CDR3 is 14 amino acids. Germline V gene sequence: CDR1 SNHLY, CDR2 FYNNEI. V lost 6 bases, J lost 7 bases, and 11 bases stayed unmatched.

The rearrangement joins TRBV9 to TRBJ2-3, with D possibly matching TRBD1 (5 bases). V was shortened by 6 bases and J by 2 bases, with 13 bases between the two germline ends. Per germline, CDR1 SGDLS and CDR2 YYNGEE. This CDR3 region has 14 residues. For the CDR3, the DNA is TGTGCCAGCAACCGAGTTGGGGCCACAGATACGCAGTATTTT. It is translated as CASNRVGATDTQYF.

The chain carries TRBV19 and TRBJ1-3; D is perhaps TRBD1 (5 bases). Germline CDR1 LNHDA, CDR2 SQIVND (reference sequence). V was pared by 8 bases and J by 2 bases, with 13 bases between. The CDR3 has 14 amino acids. This CDR3 is CASRRGGTGNTIYF. CDR3 DNA sequence: TGTGCCAGTCGTAGGGGAGGCACTGGAAACACCATATATTTT.

This clone was seen a few times. The chain is built from TRBV19 and TRBJ2-5; 8 bases agree with TRBD1. V gave up 5 bases and J gave up 5 bases; unmatched junction bases: 7. CDR1 LNHDA and CDR2 SQIVND come from the germline V gene (reference sequence). The CDR3 totals 14 residues. The CDR3 DNA reads as TGTGCCAGTAGTGTGGACAGGGTATCCGAGACCCAGTACTTC. Residues: CASSVDRVSETQYF.

The chain links TRBV19 to TRBJ2-5; 9 nucleotides line up with TRBD1. Germline-derived CDR1 and CDR2 are LNHDA and SQIVND (reference sequence). With V trimmed by 5 bases and J by 6 bases, 10 bases remained unmatched. CDR3 length: 15 residues. The CDR3, as DNA: TGTGCCAGTAGTTCCCCCGGACAGGGGAGAAAGACCCAGTACTTC. Its protein product is CASSSPGQGRKTQYF.

The chain employs TRBV5-1 and TRBJ2-7, with D possibly matching TRBD2 (5 bases). V was trimmed by 0 bases and J by 0 bases, leaving 10 bases between them. The length of the CDR3 is 15 residues. CDR1 is SGHRS and CDR2 is YFSETQ in the germline V gene. The CDR3 region has the DNA TGCGCCAGCAGCTTGGCCAGCGGCTTCTCCTACGAGCAGTACGTC. Its protein is CASSLASGFSYEQYV.

The chain couples TRBV2 to TRBJ2-2, with a weak D call TRBD1 (6 bases). Germline V gives CDR1 SNHLY, CDR2 FYNNEI. The V and J ends lost 3 bases and 4 bases respectively, with 12 bases between them. This CDR3 is built from 15 residues. CDR3 nucleotides: TGTGCCAGCAGTGAGCAGGGGCTGAGCACCGGGGAGCTGTTTTTT. It specifies CASSEQGLSTGELFF. Combining the CDR3 with reference TRBV2 and TRBJ2-2 gives the whole variable domain EPEVTQTPSHQVTQMGQEVILRCVPISNHLYFYWYRQILGQKVEFLVSFYNNEISEKSEIFDDQFSVERPDGSNFTLKIRSTKLEDSAMYFCASSEQGLSTGELFFGEGSRLTVL.

This sequence joins TRBV2 and TRBJ2-1; 12 bases fit TRBD2. The CDR3 contains 16 residues. Germline CDR1 reads SNHLY; CDR2 reads FYNNEI. V shed 6 bases, J shed 8 bases, and the junction held 11 bases outside the gene matches. This CDR3 is CASSSATSGRTYEQFF. The CDR3 region has the DNA TGTGCCAGCAGCTCCGCCACTAGCGGGAGGACTTATGAGCAGTTCTTC.

This clone has just a few counts. This rearrangement joins TRBV2 to TRBJ2-7, with 7 bases identical to TRBD2. CDR1 is SNHLY and CDR2 is FYNNEI in the germline V gene. V shed 8 bases, J shed 5 bases, and the junction held 6 bases outside the gene matches. CDR3 size: 12 residues. As DNA, the CDR3 is TGTGCCAGCGGGGGGGGGAAAAACGAGCAGTACGTC. Protein sequence: CASGGGKNEQYV.

This chain connects TRBV7-2 to TRBJ1-6, with TRBD1 as a possible D gene (5 bases). The CDR3 totals 14 residues. The V end was cut by 1 base, the J end by 7 bases, with 8 bases between. Germline lookup yields CDR1 SGHTA and CDR2 FQGNSA. The CDR3 coding sequence is TGTGCCAGCAGCTTAGGACAGCTAAATTCACCCCTCCACTTT. Protein sequence: CASSLGQLNSPLHF.

V and J are TRBV19 and TRBJ2-7; perhaps TRBD2 as D (6 bases). The CDR3 has 12 residues. Germline V gene data show CDR1 as LNHDA and CDR2 as SQIVND (reference sequence). Trimming shortened V by 6 bases and J by 2 bases, and 8 bases separated the two germline ends. The CDR3 DNA reads TGTGCCAGTAGCGGGGGTCCCTACGAGCAGTACGTC. Its protein product is CASSGGPYEQYV.

J is TRBJ2-2 and V is TRBV7-9; D is ambiguous. Trimming pared 3 bases from V and 5 bases from J, leaving 10 bases between. The CDR3 contains 14 residues. Germline-derived CDR1 and CDR2 are SEHNR and FQNEAQ (reference sequence). CDR3 region: CASSFPSSTGELFF. CDR3 sequence (DNA): TGTGCCAGCAGCTTTCCATCGAGTACCGGGGAGCTGTTTTTT.

This chain links TRBV9 with TRBJ2-1, with TRBD2 identical over 11 bases. CDR1 and CDR2 from the germline V gene are SGDLS and YYNGEE. V shed 0 bases, J shed 0 bases, and the junction held 2 bases outside the gene matches. This CDR3 comprises 17 residues. CDR3 DNA sequence: TGTGCCAGCAGCGTAGGGCTAGCGGGAGGCTCCTACAATGAGCAGTTCTTC. Translating it yields CASSVGLAGGSYNEQFF. The full variable domain, in which reference TRBV9 and TRBJ2-1 provide the parts outside the CDR3, is DSGVTQTPKHLITATGQRVTLRCSPRSGDLSVYWYQQSLDQGLQFLIQYYNGEERAKGNILERFSAQQFPDLHSELNLSSLELGDSALYFCASSVGLAGGSYNEQFFGPGTRLTVL.

The rearrangement joins TRBV30 to TRBJ2-1; D gene unclear. This CDR3 is 13 amino acids long. Germline V gives CDR1 GTSNPN, CDR2 SVGIG (reference sequence). V was pared by 0 bases and J by 6 bases, with 9 bases between. The CDR3 spells CAWSVSTVNEQFF. The CDR3 DNA follows: TGTGCCTGGAGTGTATCAACTGTCAATGAGCAGTTCTTC.

The chain joins TRBV5-6 to TRBJ1-2; 7 bases fit TRBD1. In germline, CDR1 is SGHDT, CDR2 YYEEEE. With V trimmed by 0 bases and J by 6 bases, 8 bases remained unmatched. The length of the CDR3 is 15 residues. CDR3 sequence: CASSLEPGQTNGYTF. The CDR3 bases are TGTGCCAGCAGCTTGGAGCCGGGACAGACAAATGGCTACACCTTC.

Here the CDR3 reads CAWSVLNPNEKLFF. The CDR3, as DNA: TGTGCCTGGAGTGTACTTAACCCGAATGAAAAACTGTTTTTT. The chain couples TRBV30 to TRBJ1-4; D is uncertain. This CDR3 has 14 amino acids. Trimming removed 0 bases from V and 5 bases from J, with 10 bases in between. CDR1 and CDR2 from the germline V gene are GTSNPN and SVGIG (reference sequence).

This sequence joins TRBV4-2 and TRBJ2-3; 10 nucleotides align to TRBD2. Germline CDR1 is LGHNA and CDR2 is YNFKEQ. Losses at the gene ends were 1 base for V and 1 base for J; bases not matched to a gene: 8. CDR3 length equals 18 residues. CDR3 sequence (DNA): TGTGCCAGCAGCCAAGCTAGCGGGAGAGCCCTCGGCACAGATACGCAGTATTTT. Amino acids: CASSQASGRALGTDTQYF.

The DNA for the CDR3 is TGTGCCAGCAGCCGTCCCGCAGGGGGAGGCTACACCTTC. It translates to CASSRPAGGGYTF. V is TRBV11-3 and J is TRBJ1-2, with TRBD1 matching over 7 bases. CDR1 and CDR2 (germline): SGHNT, YENEEA. Trimming removed 5 bases from V and 8 bases from J; junction bases left unmatched: 8. CDR3 length: 13 residues.

This chain links TRBV9 with TRBJ1-2; TRBD1 is a possible D gene (5 bases). CDR1 is SGDLS and CDR2 is YYNGEE in the germline V gene. The V gene lost 4 bases and the J gene lost 6 bases, with 19 bases spanning the gap. This CDR3 has 15 amino acids. The CDR3 DNA reads as TGTGCCAGCAGCCCCATGGGAAGGGGCTGGAATGGCTACACCTTC. Its translation: CASSPMGRGWNGYTF.

This clone was seen a handful of times. V is TRBV27 and J is TRBJ1-4, with D hard to call. The CDR3 is 14 residues long. In germline, CDR1 is MNHEY, CDR2 SMNVEV (reference sequence). V was cut by 2 bases and J by 7 bases, with 11 bases left in between. The DNA of the CDR3 is TGTGCCAGCAGTTTAGTTCCACCGGGTGAAAAACTGTTTTTT. Amino acids: CASSLVPPGEKLFF.

The genes are TRBV5-1 and TRBJ2-5, with TRBD1 identical over 12 bases. Germline-derived CDR1 and CDR2 are SGHRS and YFSETQ. The CDR3 runs to 15 residues. V dropped 3 bases and J dropped 4; count of bases not matched to a gene: 4. CDR3: CASSWGTGGRETQYF. In DNA, the CDR3 is TGCGCCAGCAGCTGGGGGACAGGGGGCCGAGAGACCCAGTACTTC. Complete variable domain (other parts from reference TRBV5-1 and TRBJ2-5): KAGVTQTPRYLIKTRGQQVTLSCSPISGHRSVSWYQQTPGQGLQFLFEYFSETQRNKGNFPGRFSGRQFSNSRSEMNVSTLELGDSALYLCASSWGTGGRETQYFGPGTRLLVL.

A single count supports this clone. The chain recombines TRBV2 with TRBJ2-1; tentative D call: TRBD2 (6 bases). The V and J ends lost 5 bases and 4 bases respectively, with 12 bases between them. The germline V gene has CDR1 SNHLY and CDR2 FYNNEI. CDR3 length equals 14 residues. The CDR3 DNA sequence: TGTGCCAGCAGTCCGGGACTCGGTTACAATGAGCAGTTCTTC. Translated: CASSPGLGYNEQFF.

Of note for this clone: The junction does not match germline at one end; this may be a read error. This chain links TRBV14 with TRBJ1-1; D gene ambiguous. The CDR3 is made up of 12 amino acids. Per germline, CDR1 SGHDN and CDR2 FVKESK. The CDR3 coding sequence is TGTGCCAGCAGCCAAGAGGATAAAAGAGCGGTCTTT. It is translated as CASSQEDKRAVF.

About this clone: One end of the junction does not line up with germline, which may come from a read error. The chain carries TRBV19 and TRBJ2-5; the D gene is possibly TRBD2 (6 bases). This CDR3 spans 13 amino acids. The germline CDR1 and CDR2 sequences are LNHDA and SQIVND (reference sequence). The CDR3, as DNA: TGTGCCACTAGTAGCGGCGGAGGAGAGACCCAGTACTTC. As protein: CATSSGGGETQYF.

On this clone: The germline gene is not matched at one end of the junction; a read error may be the cause. Different DNA sequences within this sample yield the same CDR3. The chain has TRBV7-8 and TRBJ2-5; TRBD2 agrees at 8 bases. CDR3 length: 14 residues. Looked up from germline, CDR1 is SGHVS and CDR2 is FQNEAQ. The DNA for the CDR3 is TGTGCTAGCAGCTTTAGGACTAGCAAGGAGACCCAGTACTTC. Translated, it gives CASSFRTSKETQYF.

V is TRBV13 and J is TRBJ1-2, with 12 bases that match TRBD1. After removal of 6 bases from V and 5 bases from J, the junction contained 7 bases not matched to a gene. Germline-derived CDR1 and CDR2 are PRHDT and FYEKMQ (reference sequence). There are 15 residues in the CDR3. The CDR3 loop is CASRPGTGGRYGYTF. CDR3 DNA: TGTGCCAGCAGACCCGGGACAGGGGGCCGGTATGGCTACACCTTC.

The V call is TRBV10-3, the J call TRBJ1-3; D ambiguous. This CDR3 is built from 15 residues. V was cut by 3 bases and J by 0 bases, with 9 bases left in between. Germline V gene sequence: CDR1 ENHRY, CDR2 SYGVKD. CDR3 amino acids: CAISDRGSSGNTIYF. CDR3 sequence (DNA): TGTGCCATCAGTGATCGCGGCAGCTCTGGAAACACCATATATTTT.

A single count supports this clone. A junction boundary mismatches the germline segment, possibly from a read error. The chain employs TRBV7-8 and TRBJ2-5; no definite D call. This CDR3 region has 13 residues. Germline V gene sequence: CDR1 SGHVS, CDR2 FQNEAQ. CDR3 nucleotide sequence: TGTGCCAGCACCTTAGACTGGCAAGAGACCCAGTACTTC. It is translated as CASTLDWQETQYF.

The sample holds a few counts of this clone. The chain employs TRBV25-1 and TRBJ1-4, with 7 bases aligning to TRBD1. Trimming cost V 7 bases and J 7 bases; bases outside gene matches: 9. Per the germline V gene, CDR1 is MGHDK and CDR2 is SYGVNS. The CDR3 totals 14 residues. CDR3 amino acids: CASTKTGLSEKLFF. CDR3 nucleotides: TGTGCCAGCACCAAGACAGGGTTGAGTGAAAAACTGTTTTTT. Using reference TRBV25-1 and TRBJ1-4 for the parts outside the CDR3, the full variable domain is EADIYQTPRYLVIGTGKKITLECSQTMGHDKMYWYQQDPGMELHLIHYSYGVNSTEKGDLSSESTVSRIRTEHFPLTLESARPSHTSQYLCASTKTGLSEKLFFGSGTQLSVL.